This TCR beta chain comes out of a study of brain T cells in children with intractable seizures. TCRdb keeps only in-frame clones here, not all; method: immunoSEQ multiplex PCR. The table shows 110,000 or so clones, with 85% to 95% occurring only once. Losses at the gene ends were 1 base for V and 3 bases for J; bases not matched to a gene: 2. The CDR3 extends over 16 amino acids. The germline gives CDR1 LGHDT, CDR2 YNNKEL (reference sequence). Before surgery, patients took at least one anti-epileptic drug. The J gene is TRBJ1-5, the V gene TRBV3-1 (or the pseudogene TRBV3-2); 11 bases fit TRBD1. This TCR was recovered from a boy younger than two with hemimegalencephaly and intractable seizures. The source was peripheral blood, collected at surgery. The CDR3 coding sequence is TGTGCCAGCAGCCAAGGGACAGGGGGCATCAATCAGCCCCAGCATTTT. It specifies CASSQGTGGINQPQHF.